A single sample is the source of the 23 T cell receptor beta chains below, sequenced in a study of graft-versus-host responses after intestinal transplantation. What these receptors recognize is not known. Measured with immunoSEQ multiplex PCR; TCRdb has only the in-frame clones, and not every one. The sample lists 80,000 to 100,000 clones; around 93% were seen once. The sample consisted of unstimulated CD8+ T cells sorted from spleen or lymph node cells, taken before transplant. These receptors all come from a human donor who was the organ donor for an intestinal transplant.

The V call is TRBV18, the J call TRBJ2-1, with D perhaps TRBD1 (6 bases). The CDR3 sequence is 15 residues long. Trimming removed 5 bases from V and 3 bases from J, with 14 bases in between. From germline, CDR1 is KGHSH and CDR2 LQKENI. CDR3 residues: CASSDRDTNYNEQFF. The CDR3 DNA reads TGTGCCAGCTCAGACCGGGACACCAACTACAATGAGCAGTTCTTC.

V is TRBV27 and J is TRBJ2-7; TRBD2 matches 12 bases. CDR1 is MNHEY and CDR2 is SMNVEV in the germline V gene (reference sequence). The CDR3 consists of 21 residues. V shed 4 bases, J shed 6 bases, and the junction held 25 bases outside the gene matches. The CDR3 DNA reads TGTGCCAGCAGTTCCTCCCCTTTACTAGCGGGAGGTTTTGGTTGGTCGCGCGAGCAGTACTTC. Translated, it gives CASSSSPLLAGGFGWSREQYF.

The chain is built from TRBV27 and TRBJ2-3; TRBD2 might be the D (5 bases). This CDR3 is built from 14 residues. Germline CDR1 is MNHEY and CDR2 is SMNVEV (reference sequence). Trimming took 6 bases from V and 1 from J, leaving 11 bases between them. The CDR3 is CASSHRTGTDTQYF. The DNA for the CDR3 is TGTGCCAGCAGCCATAGGACTGGCACAGATACGCAGTATTTT.

The V and J genes are TRBV19 and TRBJ2-7; D might be TRBD1 (6 bases). This CDR3 spans 14 amino acids. Trimming shortened V by 6 bases and J by 0 bases, and 12 bases separated the two germline ends. Per germline, CDR1 LNHDA and CDR2 SQIVND (reference sequence). The CDR3 here is CASRKTGFSYEQYF. CDR3 bases: TGTGCCAGTAGAAAGACAGGTTTCTCCTACGAGCAGTACTTC.

V is TRBV4-1 and J is TRBJ2-7; 7 bases are shared with TRBD1. Trimming at V came to 1 base and at J to 3 bases, leaving 12 bases not matched to a gene. Germline lookup yields CDR1 MGHRA and CDR2 YSYEKL. This CDR3 has 17 residues. CDR3 coding DNA: TGCGCCAGCAGCCAAGTGAGGGGGCGAGGTCCCTACTACGAGCAGTACTTC. It is translated as CASSQVRGRGPYYEQYF.

The rearrangement joins TRBV11-3 to TRBJ1-1; D remains ambiguous. Germline assignment: CDR1 SGHNT and CDR2 YENEEA. V was cut by 3 bases and J by 1 base, with 12 bases left in between. CDR3 length: 15 residues. CDR3 coding DNA: TGTGCCAGCAGCTTTGGGGAGCTTGCGAACACTGAAGCTTTCTTT. Translated: CASSFGELANTEAFF.

This clone was detected a few times. The chain couples TRBV11-2 to TRBJ1-2; possible D gene TRBD1, 6 bases. The CDR3 sequence is 15 residues long. V was cut by 6 bases and J by 3 bases, with 17 bases left in between. Germline V gene sequence: CDR1 SGHAT, CDR2 FQNNGV. The CDR3 reads CASSPLAGVDYGYTF. CDR3 coding DNA: TGTGCCAGCAGTCCACTTGCAGGGGTGGACTATGGCTACACCTTC.

The chain carries TRBV6-6 and TRBJ1-1; D remains ambiguous. Between the trimmed V and J ends, which lost 2 bases and 1 base, there was a span of 8 bases. The germline V gene has CDR1 MNHNY and CDR2 SVGAGI (reference sequence). The CDR3 contains 14 residues. In DNA, the CDR3 is TGTGCCAGCAGTTACCAGTCAGGGAACACTGAAGCTTTCTTT. Translating it yields CASSYQSGNTEAFF.

This rearrangement joins TRBV27 to TRBJ2-1; 9 nucleotides line up with TRBD2. CDR3 length equals 16 residues. CDR1 MNHEY and CDR2 SMNVEV come from the germline V gene (reference sequence). Losses at the gene ends were 5 bases for V and 6 bases for J; bases not matched to a gene: 11. The DNA of the CDR3 is TGTGCCAGCAGTCCTAGCGGGATAGGGGTCGGCAATGAGCAGTTCTTC. It yields the protein CASSPSGIGVGNEQFF.

The rearrangement links TRBV10-3 to TRBJ1-6; tentative D call: TRBD1 (6 bases). The CDR3 has 13 amino acids. The germline CDR1 and CDR2 sequences are ENHRY and SYGVKD. Trimming stripped 10 bases from V and 6 bases from J, with 13 bases between. The CDR3, as DNA: TGTGCCAGCTTGAGACAGGTTAATTCACCCCTCCACTTT. As protein: CASLRQVNSPLHF.

This clone showed up just once. This chain joins TRBV28 and TRBJ2-1; 11 bases fit TRBD2. Looked up from germline, CDR1 is MDHEN and CDR2 is SYDVKM. This CDR3 has 17 residues. Trimming took 3 bases from V and 5 from J; bases not matched to a gene: 9. For the CDR3, the DNA is TGTGCCAGCAGTTTCCAGACTAGCGGGATGTGGGACAATGAGCAGTTCTTC. It specifies CASSFQTSGMWDNEQFF.

V is TRBV6-1 and J is TRBJ2-2; 8 bases align to TRBD2. Germline V lookup: CDR1 MNHNS, CDR2 SASEGT. This CDR3 comprises 15 residues. V dropped 4 bases and J dropped 3; count of bases not matched to a gene: 4. The CDR3 region has the DNA TGTGCCAGCAGTGTTATTAGCGGGGACACCGGGGAGCTGTTTTTT. Protein product: CASSVISGDTGELFF.

The chain carries TRBV19 and TRBJ2-3; D is uncertain. The CDR3 has 13 amino acids. Germline V gives CDR1 LNHDA, CDR2 SQIVND (reference sequence). V lost 9 bases to trimming and J lost 2 bases, with 12 bases between them. Written as DNA, the CDR3 is TGTGCCAGCGCACCTCGAGTCACAGATACGCAGTATTTT. This gives the protein CASAPRVTDTQYF.

V is TRBV5-6 and J is TRBJ1-6; 8 positions match TRBD1. Germline lookup yields CDR1 SGHDT and CDR2 YYEEEE. The junction had 7 bases not matched to a gene; V was cut back by 3 bases and J by 11 bases. This CDR3 is built from 14 residues. Written as DNA, the CDR3 is TGTGCCAGCAGCTGGAAAACGACAGGGGCACCCCTCCACTTT. This sequence encodes CASSWKTTGAPLHF.

This clone is a singleton in its sample. V and J are TRBV7-9 and TRBJ2-5, with a possible D match to TRBD2 (5 bases). This CDR3 comprises 16 residues. V was pared by 3 bases and J by 1 base, with 15 bases between. CDR1 and CDR2 from the germline V gene are SEHNR and FQNEAQ (reference sequence). CDR3 loop: CASSLGLTISQETQYF. The CDR3 DNA reads TGTGCCAGCAGCTTGGGGTTGACTATTTCCCAAGAGACCCAGTACTTC.

The DNA for the CDR3 is TGTGCCAGCAGTTTATCGGACGGGAGACCCTACAATGAGCAGTTCTTC. Translating gives CASSLSDGRPYNEQFF. V is TRBV27 and J is TRBJ2-1, with a tentative D call TRBD2 (6 bases). Trimming left V 0 bases short and J 2 bases short, with 11 bases between. The CDR3 covers 16 residues. Per germline, CDR1 MNHEY and CDR2 SMNVEV (reference sequence).

The chain employs TRBV30 and TRBJ1-2, with D unresolved. With 2 bases removed from V and 8 bases from J, the gap between germline ends came to 15 bases. The CDR3 extends over 13 amino acids. Germline assignment: CDR1 GTSNPN and CDR2 SVGIG (reference sequence). This chain's CDR3 is CAWSPAARGGYTF. In nucleotides, the CDR3 is TGTGCCTGGAGTCCGGCAGCTCGAGGGGGCTACACCTTC.

The chain is built from TRBV7-9 and TRBJ2-3; 13 nucleotides agree with TRBD2. CDR3 length: 18 residues. Germline lookup yields CDR1 SEHNR and CDR2 FQNEAQ (reference sequence). Unmatched junction bases numbered 13, after V lost 8 bases and J lost 2 bases. CDR3 coding DNA: TGTGCCAGCTCAGACCCCCGGACTAGCGGGGGTTTCACAGATACGCAGTATTTT. This codes for CASSDPRTSGGFTDTQYF.

J is TRBJ2-7 and V is TRBV5-6; D not resolved. This CDR3 region has 11 residues. Germline assignment: CDR1 SGHDT and CDR2 YYEEEE. The germline V and J ends were trimmed by 3 bases and 6 bases, with 7 bases remaining between them. The CDR3 coding sequence is TGTGCCAGCAGCTCCCTCAGCGAGCAGTACTTC. Protein sequence: CASSSLSEQYF.

The sample holds one count of this clone. V is TRBV2 and J is TRBJ1-1; 10 nucleotides line up with TRBD1. Germline V lookup: CDR1 SNHLY, CDR2 FYNNEI. This CDR3 is built from 16 residues. The V segment lost 2 bases and the J segment 3 bases; nucleotides outside the gene matches: 6. This CDR3 reads CASSETLGQGDTEAFF. DNA for the CDR3: TGTGCCAGCAGTGAAACCCTCGGACAGGGGGACACTGAAGCTTTCTTT. Based on the CDR3 plus reference TRBV2 and TRBJ1-1, the full variable domain is EPEVTQTPSHQVTQMGQEVILRCVPISNHLYFYWYRQILGQKVEFLVSFYNNEISEKSEIFDDQFSVERPDGSNFTLKIRSTKLEDSAMYFCASSETLGQGDTEAFFGQGTRLTVV.

The chain recombines TRBV5-7 with TRBJ1-5; D possibly corresponds to TRBD1 (6 bases). TRBV5-7 is an ORF, and what it does is uncertain. The CDR3 covers 15 residues. V lost 3 bases and J lost 5, with 15 bases in between. The CDR3 sequence: CASSYITGSDQPQHF. The CDR3 DNA sequence: TGTGCCAGCAGCTATATTACAGGGTCGGATCAGCCCCAGCATTTT.

The rearrangement links TRBV9 to TRBJ2-7; D unclear. The V and J ends lost 0 bases and 3 bases respectively, with 19 bases between them. CDR3 length equals 17 residues. Looked up from germline, CDR1 is SGDLS and CDR2 is YYNGEE. This CDR3 reads CASSVGSRSLPFYEQYF. The CDR3 coding sequence is TGTGCCAGCAGCGTAGGTAGCCGGAGCTTACCGTTCTACGAGCAGTACTTC.

The V call is TRBV19, the J call TRBJ2-1; possible D gene TRBD1, 6 bases. CDR3 size: 14 residues. V was cut by 4 bases and J by 7 bases, with 14 bases left in between. CDR1 LNHDA and CDR2 SQIVND come from the germline V gene (reference sequence). This chain's CDR3 is CASSTGEFPNEQFF. The CDR3 DNA sequence: TGTGCCAGTAGTACAGGGGAATTCCCGAATGAGCAGTTCTTC.